This T cell receptor beta chain was sequenced in a study of blood T cell repertoires in COVID-19. Study as a whole: Samples representing acute and convalescent COVID-19 were sourced from the United States, Italy and Spain. Sources were T cells, B-cell-depleted T cells, or PBMCs; the material itself was cDNA or gDNA.

The V gene end was trimmed by 4 bases and the J gene end by 7 bases; junction bases not matched to a gene: 11. CDR3 length equals 16 residues. Germline V gene lookup returns CDR1 MNHNY and CDR2 SVGAGI (reference sequence). Per the authors' pipeline: Amplification with reference gene primers provided the estimates of nucleated cell counts. The protocol was immunoSEQ multiplex PCR, while the TCRdb copy is restricted to in-frame clones and leaves out a portion. V, J and clone size were drawn from that table, and D and trimming were deduced from the DNA. The sample records roughly 110,000 clones, about four fifths being singletons.

Source material: peripheral blood. The receptor was isolated from a woman in her sixties with acute or convalescent COVID-19. V is TRBV6-6 and J is TRBJ2-1; 9 positions agree with TRBD2. CDR3 protein: CASSSDFAGGSNEQFF. In DNA, the CDR3 is TGTGCCAGCAGTTCCGATTTCGCGGGAGGGTCGAATGAGCAGTTCTTC.